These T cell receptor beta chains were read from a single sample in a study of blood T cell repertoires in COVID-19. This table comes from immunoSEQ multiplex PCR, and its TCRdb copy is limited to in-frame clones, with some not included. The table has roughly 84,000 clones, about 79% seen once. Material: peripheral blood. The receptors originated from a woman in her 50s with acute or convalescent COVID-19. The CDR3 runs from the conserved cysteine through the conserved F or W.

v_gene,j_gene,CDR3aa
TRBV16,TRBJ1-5,CASSQLGQDDNQPQHF
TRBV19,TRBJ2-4,CASSISSAGGASKNIQYF
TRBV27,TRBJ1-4,CASSRTWGVGEKLFF
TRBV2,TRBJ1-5,CASSGPREGGNQPQHF
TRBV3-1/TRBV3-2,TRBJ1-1,CASSRAGGWTEAFF
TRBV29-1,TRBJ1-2,CSVGQATNYGYTF
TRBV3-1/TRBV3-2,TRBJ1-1,CASSQDAGEAFF
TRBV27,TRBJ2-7,CASSFLGGGAGYEQYF
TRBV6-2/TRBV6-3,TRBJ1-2,CASSLQGSNYGYTF
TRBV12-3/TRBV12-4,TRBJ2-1,CACLDVSEQFF
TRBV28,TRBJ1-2,CASSLPGHLSYGYTF
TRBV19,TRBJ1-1,CASSMTPGGGGTEAFF
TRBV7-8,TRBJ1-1,CASARSAGTEAFF
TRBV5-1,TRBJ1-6,CASSLEGQGGSPLHF
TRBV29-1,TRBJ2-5,CSAGQYQETQYF
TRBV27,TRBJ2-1,CASSLWTSGYNEQFF
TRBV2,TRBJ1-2,CATLPQVRGRVNYGYTF
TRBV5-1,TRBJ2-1,CASSFRLAGGNEQFF
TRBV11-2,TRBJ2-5,CASSLDRSGQETQYF
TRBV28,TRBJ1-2,CASQQANYGYTF
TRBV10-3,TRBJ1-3,CAISLQVPPYDTIYF
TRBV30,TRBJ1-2,CAWSLMTGARTF
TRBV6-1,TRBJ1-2,CASSEREGQGYTF
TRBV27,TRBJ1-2,CASSLGDRVSGYTF
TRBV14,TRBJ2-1,CASSQERVRIMNEQFF
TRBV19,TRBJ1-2,CASRQQGASGYTF
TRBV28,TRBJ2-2,CASSLSGGASGELFF
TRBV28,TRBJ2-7,CASSNTFQPGQGPEQYF
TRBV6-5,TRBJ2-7,CASSRGLASYEQYF
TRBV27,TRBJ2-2,CASSLSILAVTGELFF